Listed here are 16 T cell receptor beta chains from one sample, sequenced in a study of response to subunit inactivated influenza vaccine. TCRdb itself ran the RT-PCR reads through MiXCR, one entry per CDR3 protein. The table shows 150,000 to 200,000 distinct CDR3 sequences, with approximately 11% occurring only once. The sequencing here drew on non-naive T cells sorted from PBMCs, taken around seven weeks after vaccination. The source is a man over 45 who received an inactivated influenza vaccine.

The chain joins TRBV10-3 to TRBJ2-3; 10 bases match TRBD2. CDR1 is ENHRY and CDR2 is SYGVKD in the germline V gene. CDR3 length: 13 amino acids. The J segment lost 5 bases and the V segment lost 8 bases, leaving 4 bases of the junction unmatched. The CDR3 loop is CAIQAGGGDTQYF. CDR3 in DNA: TGTGCCATCCAAGCGGGGGGGGGAGATACGCAGTATTTT.

This chain links TRBV7-8 with TRBJ2-7; TRBD2 might be the D (7 bases). This CDR3 has 13 amino acids. In germline, CDR1 is SGHVS, CDR2 FQNEAQ. V was shortened by 0 bases and J by 7 bases, with 10 bases between the two germline ends. DNA of the CDR3: TGTGCCAGCAGCTTAGCGGGGGGGCGGGAGCAGTACTTC. Translating it yields CASSLAGGREQYF.

This clonotype was detected ten times or more. The chain joins TRBV6-6 to TRBJ1-1; D not certain. The CDR3 has 11 amino acids. V was trimmed by 11 bases and J by 6 bases, leaving 13 bases between them. The germline V gene encodes CDR1 MNHNY and CDR2 SVGAGI (reference sequence). The CDR3 DNA is TGTGCCTCCGAGGCGGCTCCTGAAGCTTTCTTT. Protein product: CASEAAPEAFF.

The rearrangement links TRBV5-4 to TRBJ2-2, with 7 nucleotides matching TRBD1. The germline V gene encodes CDR1 SGHNT and CDR2 YYREEE (reference sequence). V was clipped by 0 bases and J by 5 bases; unmatched bases: 1. The CDR3 has 14 amino acids. The CDR3 loop is CASSLDRGTGELFF. CDR3 DNA: TGTGCCAGCAGCTTGGACAGGGGAACCGGGGAGCTGTTTTTT.

This clonotype appeared a few times. This chain joins TRBV6-4 and TRBJ2-4; D possibly matches TRBD1 or TRBD2 (5 bases each). V lost 2 bases, J lost 2 bases, and 19 bases lay in between. The germline gives CDR1 MRHNA, CDR2 SNTAGT. The CDR3 is 18 amino acids. The CDR3 DNA is TGTGCCAGCAGTGACGGGGGTCTTGTGAACGTACCCAAAAACATTCAGTACTTC. Its protein is CASSDGGLVNVPKNIQYF.

The chain has TRBV5-1 and TRBJ2-2; TRBD1 agrees at 7 bases. V was pared by 0 bases and J by 1 base, with 3 bases of the junction left unmatched. This CDR3 is 16 amino acids long. Germline values: CDR1 SGHRS, CDR2 YFSETQ. This chain's CDR3 is CASSLEPGGNTGELFF. DNA of the CDR3: TGCGCCAGCAGCTTGGAACCAGGGGGGAACACCGGGGAGCTGTTTTTT.

This clonotype was seen at least ten times. This chain uses TRBV5-1 with TRBJ1-5, with D possibly being TRBD1 (6 bases). Germline V gene data show CDR1 as SGHRS and CDR2 as YFSETQ. V was clipped by 2 bases and J by 4 bases, with 13 bases between them. There are 15 residues in the CDR3. CDR3 loop: CASSLTGGQNQPQHF. The DNA of the CDR3 is TGCGCCAGCAGCTTAACCGGGGGCCAAAATCAGCCCCAGCATTTT.

With regard to this clonotype: The junction and the germline gene differ at one end; a read error may be behind it. V is TRBV28 and J is TRBJ2-2, with unresolved D. CDR3 length: 12 residues. Germline loops: CDR1 MDHEN, CDR2 SYDVKM. The CDR3 nucleotides read TGTGCCGGCAGTACACCAACCGGGGAGCTGTTTTTT. Amino acids: CAGSTPTGELFF.

This clonotype was counted a few times. V usage is TRBV6-1 and J usage is TRBJ2-3; D not certain. Germline V gene sequence: CDR1 MNHNS, CDR2 SASEGT. V gave up 3 bases and J gave up 6 bases, with 4 bases separating them. The CDR3 has 11 amino acids. This chain's CDR3 is CASSDFDTQYF. The CDR3 DNA reads TGTGCCAGCAGTGACTTTGATACGCAGTATTTT.

Many counts were recorded for this clonotype. The rearrangement uses TRBV4-3 and TRBJ2-3, with 7 bases matching TRBD1. Trimming cost V 4 bases and J 4 bases; bases outside gene matches: 2. From germline, CDR1 is LGHNA and CDR2 YSLEER. This CDR3 is built from 13 residues. The CDR3 is CASSRGTADTQYF. CDR3 sequence (DNA): TGCGCCAGCAGCCGAGGGACAGCAGATACGCAGTATTTT.

This chain connects TRBV5-1 to TRBJ1-4; 12 positions agree with TRBD1. The CDR3 length is 14 residues. Germline values: CDR1 SGHRS, CDR2 YFSETQ. J was trimmed by 8 bases and V by 5 bases; bases with no gene match: 4. The CDR3 is CASRQGQGAEKLFF. The CDR3 bases are TGCGCCAGCAGACAGGGACAGGGGGCCGAAAAACTGTTTTTT.

This clonotype was observed many times. The V gene is TRBV12-3 or TRBV12-4, the J gene TRBJ1-2; D ambiguous. Deletions cut 7 bases from V and 3 bases from J, with 15 bases between. The CDR3 length is 14 residues. CDR3 region: CASTASVSHYGYTF. For the CDR3, the DNA is TGTGCCAGCACCGCAAGCGTGAGCCACTATGGCTACACCTTC.

This clonotype has only a few counts. V is TRBV3-1 and J is TRBJ2-7; tentative D call: TRBD1 (6 bases). CDR1 and CDR2 from the germline V gene are LGHDT and YNNKEL (reference sequence). The CDR3 sequence is 15 residues long. Trimming took off 1 base at V and 3 bases at J, with 13 bases between the two ends. The CDR3: CASSQAPGAHYEQYF. The CDR3 bases are TGTGCCAGCAGCCAAGCACCAGGGGCTCACTACGAGCAGTACTTC.

This clonotype was recorded a few times. The V gene is TRBV6-1, the J gene TRBJ2-7; D perhaps matches TRBD1 (5 bases). The CDR3 spans 14 residues. V was cut by 3 bases and J by 0 bases, with 9 bases left in between. The germline V gene has CDR1 MNHNS and CDR2 SASEGT. The CDR3 protein is CASSEARDSYEQYF. The CDR3 DNA follows: TGTGCCAGCAGTGAGGCCAGGGACTCCTACGAGCAGTACTTC.

The genes are TRBV6-5 and TRBJ2-2; 7 nucleotides match TRBD1. The V segment lost 2 bases and the J segment 0 bases; nucleotides outside the gene matches: 6. The CDR3 extends over 17 amino acids. The germline gives CDR1 MNHEY, CDR2 SVGAGI. The CDR3 bases are TGTGCCAGCAGTTACAGACCGGGACAGTCGAACACCGGGGAGCTGTTTTTT. Its protein product is CASSYRPGQSNTGELFF.

This clonotype was seen a handful of times. The chain recombines TRBV3-1 with TRBJ1-1; the D gene is possibly TRBD1 (6 bases). This CDR3 spans 15 amino acids. Trimming stripped 2 bases from V and 1 base from J, with 11 bases between. CDR1 and CDR2 (germline): LGHDT, YNNKEL (reference sequence). The CDR3 nucleotides are TGTGCCAGCAGCCAACCGACAGGTGAGAACACTGAAGCTTTCTTT. Its translation is CASSQPTGENTEAFF. Together with reference TRBV3-1 and TRBJ1-1, the CDR3 gives the full variable domain: DTAVSQTPKYLVTQMGNDKSIKCEQNLGHDTMYWYKQDSKKFLKIMFSYNNKELIINETVPNRFSPKSPDKAHLNLHINSLELGDSAVYFCASSQPTGENTEAFFGQGTRLTVV.